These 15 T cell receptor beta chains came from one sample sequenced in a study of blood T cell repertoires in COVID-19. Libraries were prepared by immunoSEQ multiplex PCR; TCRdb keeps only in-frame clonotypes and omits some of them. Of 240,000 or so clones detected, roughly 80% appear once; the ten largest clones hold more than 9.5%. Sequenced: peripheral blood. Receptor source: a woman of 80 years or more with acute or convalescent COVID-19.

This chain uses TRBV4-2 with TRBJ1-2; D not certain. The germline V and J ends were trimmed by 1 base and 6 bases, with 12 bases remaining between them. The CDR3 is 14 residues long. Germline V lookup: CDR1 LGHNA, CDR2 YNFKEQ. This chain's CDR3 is CASSQGGAADGYTF. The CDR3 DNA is TGTGCCAGCAGCCAAGGAGGAGCGGCCGATGGCTACACCTTC.

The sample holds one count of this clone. In nucleotides, the CDR3 is TGCAGCGTTGCGATGTACACCACAGATACGCAGTATTTT. The encoded protein is CSVAMYTTDTQYF. V is TRBV29-1 and J is TRBJ2-3; no clear D. V was trimmed by 4 bases and J by 2 bases, leaving 10 bases between them. This CDR3 comprises 13 residues. Germline V gene lookup returns CDR1 SQVTM and CDR2 ANQGSEA.

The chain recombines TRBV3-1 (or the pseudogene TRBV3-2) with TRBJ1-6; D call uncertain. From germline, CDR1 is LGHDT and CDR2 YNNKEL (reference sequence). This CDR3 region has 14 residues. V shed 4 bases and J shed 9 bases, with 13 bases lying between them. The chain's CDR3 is CASSPTGVGSPLHF. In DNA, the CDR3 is TGTGCCAGCAGCCCGACCGGGGTAGGTTCACCCCTCCACTTT.

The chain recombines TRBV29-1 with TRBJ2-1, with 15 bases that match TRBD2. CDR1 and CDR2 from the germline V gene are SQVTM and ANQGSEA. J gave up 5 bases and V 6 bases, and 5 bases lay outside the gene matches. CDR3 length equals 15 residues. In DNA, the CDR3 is TGCAGCGTCGGACTAGCGGGGGGGCCCCACAATGAGCAGTTCTTC. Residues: CSVGLAGGPHNEQFF.

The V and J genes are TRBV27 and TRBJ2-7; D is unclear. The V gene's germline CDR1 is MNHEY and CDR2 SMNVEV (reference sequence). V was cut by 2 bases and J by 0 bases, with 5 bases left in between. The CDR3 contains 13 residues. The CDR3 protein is CASSLASSYEQYF. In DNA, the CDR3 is TGTGCCAGCAGTTTAGCGAGCTCCTACGAGCAGTACTTC.

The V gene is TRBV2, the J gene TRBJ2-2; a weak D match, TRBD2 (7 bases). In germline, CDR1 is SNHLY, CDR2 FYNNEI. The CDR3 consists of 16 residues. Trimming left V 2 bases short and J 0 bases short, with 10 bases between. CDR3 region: CASSERGAPNTGELFF. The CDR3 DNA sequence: TGTGCCAGCAGTGAACGGGGGGCTCCGAACACCGGGGAGCTGTTTTTT.

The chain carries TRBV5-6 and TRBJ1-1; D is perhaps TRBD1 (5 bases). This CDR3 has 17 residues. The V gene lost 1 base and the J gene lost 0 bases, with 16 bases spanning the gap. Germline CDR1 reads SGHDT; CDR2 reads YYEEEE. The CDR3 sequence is CASSLQLVQGVNTEAFF. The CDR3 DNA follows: TGTGCCAGCAGCTTGCAGCTGGTTCAGGGTGTGAACACTGAAGCTTTCTTT.

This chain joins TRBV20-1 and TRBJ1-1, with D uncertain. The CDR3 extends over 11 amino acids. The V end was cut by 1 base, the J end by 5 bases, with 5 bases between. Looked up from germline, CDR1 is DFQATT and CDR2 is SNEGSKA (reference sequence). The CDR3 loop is CSARAKTEAFF. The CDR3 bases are TGCAGTGCTAGAGCTAAAACTGAAGCTTTCTTT.

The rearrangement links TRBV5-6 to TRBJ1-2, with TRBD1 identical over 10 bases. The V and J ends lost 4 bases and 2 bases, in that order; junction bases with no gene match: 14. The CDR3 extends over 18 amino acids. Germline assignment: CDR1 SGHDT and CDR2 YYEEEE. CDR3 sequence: CASSGTGQGLALNYGYTF. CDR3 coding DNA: TGTGCCAGCAGCGGAACGGGACAGGGGTTGGCCTTAAACTATGGCTACACCTTC.

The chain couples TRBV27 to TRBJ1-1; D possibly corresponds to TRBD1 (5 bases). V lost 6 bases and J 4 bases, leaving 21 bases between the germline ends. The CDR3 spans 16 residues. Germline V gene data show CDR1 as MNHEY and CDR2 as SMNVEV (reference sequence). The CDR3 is CASSWQPGHWPTEAFF. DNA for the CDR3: TGTGCCAGCAGCTGGCAACCAGGGCACTGGCCCACTGAAGCTTTCTTT.

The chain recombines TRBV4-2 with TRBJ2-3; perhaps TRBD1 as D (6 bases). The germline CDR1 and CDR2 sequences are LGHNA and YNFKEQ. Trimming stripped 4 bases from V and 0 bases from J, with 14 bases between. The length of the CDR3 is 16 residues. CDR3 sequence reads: CASSRVDSHSTDTQYF. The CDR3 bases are TGTGCCAGCAGCCGGGTGGACAGCCATAGCACAGATACGCAGTATTTT.

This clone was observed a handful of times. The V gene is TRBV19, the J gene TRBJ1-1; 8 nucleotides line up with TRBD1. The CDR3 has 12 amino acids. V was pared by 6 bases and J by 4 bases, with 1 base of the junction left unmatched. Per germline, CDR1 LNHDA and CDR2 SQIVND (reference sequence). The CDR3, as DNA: TGTGCCAGTAGAGACAGGGGCACTGAAGCTTTCTTT. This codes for CASRDRGTEAFF.

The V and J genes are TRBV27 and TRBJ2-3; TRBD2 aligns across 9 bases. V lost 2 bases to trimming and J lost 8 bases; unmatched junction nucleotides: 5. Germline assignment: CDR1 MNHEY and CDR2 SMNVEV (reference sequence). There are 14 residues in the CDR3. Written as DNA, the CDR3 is TGTGCCAGCAGTTTAGAGCGGGGGGTCGCTACGCAGTATTTT. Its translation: CASSLERGVATQYF.

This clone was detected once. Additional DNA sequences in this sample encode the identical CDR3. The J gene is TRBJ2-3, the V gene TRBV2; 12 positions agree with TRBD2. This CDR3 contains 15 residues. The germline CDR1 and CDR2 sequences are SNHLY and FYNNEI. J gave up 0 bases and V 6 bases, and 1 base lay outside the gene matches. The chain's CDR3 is CASRTSGGSTDTQYF. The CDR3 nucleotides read TGTGCCAGCAGGACTAGCGGGGGTAGCACAGATACGCAGTATTTT. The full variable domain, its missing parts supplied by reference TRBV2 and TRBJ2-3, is EPEVTQTPSHQVTQMGQEVILRCVPISNHLYFYWYRQILGQKVEFLVSFYNNEISEKSEIFDDQFSVERPDGSNFTLKIRSTKLEDSAMYFCASRTSGGSTDTQYFGPGTRLTVL.

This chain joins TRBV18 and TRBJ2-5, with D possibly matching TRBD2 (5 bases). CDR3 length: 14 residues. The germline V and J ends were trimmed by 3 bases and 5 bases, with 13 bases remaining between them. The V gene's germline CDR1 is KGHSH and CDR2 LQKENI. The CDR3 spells CASSPLLGSETQYF. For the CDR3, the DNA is TGTGCCAGCTCACCTCTCCTAGGGAGTGAGACCCAGTACTTC.